Listed below are T cell receptor beta chains from one sample, sequenced in a study of blood T cells in healthy people across ages. TCRdb passed the 5' RACE reads through MiXCR, listing each CDR3 protein once. This table has about 670,000 distinct CDR3 sequences, about 43% appearing once. The specimen sequenced was blood. Receptors originate from a man older than 75 in good health. The CDR3 runs from the conserved cysteine through the conserved F or W. D genes are given only for firm matches. Only some rows state a clone size, as once, few, many or a class for expanded clones.

clone_size,j_call,d_call,v_call,cdr3_aa,cdr3_nt
few,TRBJ2-1,-,TRBV12-3/TRBV12-4,CASRVTVYEQFF,TGTGCCAGCCGCGTAACGGTCTATGAGCAGTTCTTC
-,TRBJ2-3,-,TRBV6-5,CASSPPGIGRDTQYF,TGTGCCAGCAGTCCCCCGGGGATAGGCCGAGATACGCAGTATTTT
-,TRBJ2-5,-,TRBV7-2,CASSLSIGGVYQETQYF,TGTGCCAGCAGCTTATCCATAGGGGGGGTATACCAAGAGACCCAGTACTTC
-,TRBJ2-7,TRBD2,TRBV5-1,CASSLGNSGDYNEQYF,TGCGCCAGCAGCTTGGGGAACAGCGGGGACTACAATGAGCAGTACTTC
few,TRBJ2-7,TRBD2,TRBV7-2,CASSRAGAAGLAGVAFYEQYF,TGTGCCAGCAGCCGAGCGGGAGCGGCGGGACTAGCGGGAGTGGCATTCTACGAGCAGTACTTC
few,TRBJ2-3,-,TRBV4-2,CASSQDPGAKDTQYF,TGTGCCAGCAGCCAAGATCCCGGGGCTAAAGATACGCAGTATTTT
-,TRBJ2-1,-,TRBV6-2/TRBV6-3,CASSYAPLETKEQFF,TGTGCCAGCAGTTACGCCCCCCTCGAAACAAAGGAGCAGTTCTTC
-,TRBJ1-6,-,TRBV3-1,CASSPGRASPLHF,TGTGCCAGCAGCCCGGGTAGGGCTTCACCCCTCCACTTT
-,TRBJ2-5,TRBD1,TRBV6-5,CASSGGQGETQYF,TGTGCCAGCAGTGGGGGACAGGGGGAGACCCAGTACTTC
few,TRBJ2-7,-,TRBV7-2,CASSPLVSHEQYF,TGTGCCAGCAGCCCCTTGGTATCCCACGAGCAGTACTTC
-,TRBJ2-3,-,TRBV9,CASSASFGGRTDTQYF,TGTGCCAGCAGCGCGAGTTTCGGGGGACGCACAGATACGCAGTATTTT
few,TRBJ2-3,TRBD2,TRBV5-1,CASSLAPSGGQDTQYF,TGCGCCAGCAGCTTGGCTCCTAGCGGGGGCCAGGATACGCAGTATTTT
few,TRBJ2-5,-,TRBV2,CASTVVLQETQYF,TGTGCCAGCACGGTAGTCCTCCAAGAGACCCAGTACTTC
-,TRBJ2-7,TRBD2,TRBV6-2/TRBV6-3,CASSPTRKLAGPNEQYF,TGTGCCAGCAGCCCAACAAGAAAACTAGCGGGACCCAACGAGCAGTACTTC
-,TRBJ1-6,-,TRBV5-1,CASGLDPGKSSPLHF,TGCGCCAGCGGCTTGGACCCGGGAAAAAGCTCACCCCTCCACTTT
-,TRBJ1-1,-,TRBV6-5,CASSSAQGKVTEAFF,TGTGCCAGCAGTTCCGCCCAGGGTAAGGTCACTGAAGCTTTCTTT
-,TRBJ2-7,-,TRBV5-1,CASSLDTGSSSYEQYF,TGCGCCAGCAGCTTGGACACAGGATCAAGCTCCTACGAGCAGTACTTC
-,TRBJ2-7,TRBD1,TRBV15,CATSTQRQGRRSYEQYF,TGTGCCACCTCCACTCAACGACAGGGGCGGAGGTCCTACGAGCAGTACTTC
once,TRBJ2-3,TRBD2,TRBV7-9,CASSFTSGSTETQYF,TGTGCCAGCAGCTTCACTAGCGGTAGCACAGAGACGCAGTATTTT
few,TRBJ2-3,TRBD2,TRBV4-2,CASSQEGASGNTDTQYF,TGTGCCAGCAGCCAAGAAGGAGCTAGCGGGAACACAGATACGCAGTATTTT
-,TRBJ2-5,-,TRBV30,CAWSERGGWETQYF,TGTGCCTGGAGTGAAAGGGGGGGCTGGGAGACCCAGTACTTC
few,TRBJ2-3,TRBD2,TRBV7-8,CASSQLAGVSDTQYF,TGTGCCAGCAGCCAACTAGCGGGAGTATCGGATACGCAGTATTTT
-,TRBJ2-1,-,TRBV10-3,CAISDEGSSYNEQFF,TGTGCCATCAGTGATGAGGGTAGCTCCTACAATGAGCAGTTCTTC
-,TRBJ1-2,-,TRBV20-1,CSARWDGGYGYTF,TGCAGTGCTAGATGGGACGGGGGCTATGGCTACACCTTC
few,TRBJ2-2,-,TRBV4-3,CASSQDSRGKVNTGELFF,TGCGCCAGCAGCCAAGATTCTCGGGGGAAAGTGAACACCGGGGAGCTGTTTTTT
few,TRBJ1-2,-,TRBV4-3,CASSNTENGYTF,TGCGCCAGCAGCAACACCGAAAATGGCTACACCTTC
few,TRBJ2-1,TRBD2,TRBV5-1,CASSPELAPYNEQFF,TGCGCCAGCAGCCCAGAACTAGCGCCCTACAATGAGCAGTTCTTC
few,TRBJ2-3,-,TRBV4-3,CASSQVAATSTDTQYF,TGCGCCAGCAGCCAAGTCGCGGCGACTAGCACAGATACGCAGTATTTT
many,TRBJ2-3,TRBD1,TRBV5-1,CASSPSGGPDTQYF,TGCGCCAGCAGCCCCTCAGGGGGCCCCGATACGCAGTATTTT
-,TRBJ1-2,-,TRBV28,CASRRPGAGYGYTF,TGTGCCAGCAGACGTCCGGGGGCGGGCTATGGCTACACCTTC
-,TRBJ2-3,-,TRBV7-2,CASSFGAEITQYF,TGTGCCAGCAGCTTCGGGGCGGAGATTACGCAGTATTTT
-,TRBJ2-7,TRBD1,TRBV5-5,CASNWDRAGNEQYF,TGTGCCAGCAACTGGGACAGGGCGGGCAACGAGCAGTACTTC
few,TRBJ2-3,TRBD1,TRBV6-2/TRBV6-3,CASSRDSRADTQYF,TGTGCCAGCAGTAGGGACAGTCGGGCAGATACGCAGTATTTT
-,TRBJ1-1,TRBD1,TRBV3-1,CASSDRTGVTEAFF,TGTGCCAGCAGCGATCGGACAGGAGTCACTGAAGCTTTCTTT
few,TRBJ2-5,-,TRBV3-1,CASSPLGVGRGETQYF,TGTGCCAGCAGCCCCCTAGGGGTCGGGAGAGGGGAGACCCAGTACTTC
-,TRBJ2-5,-,TRBV5-1,CASSPLSGDRGAQYF,TGCGCCAGCAGCCCGTTATCGGGGGACCGAGGGGCCCAGTACTTC